The T cell receptor (beta chain) under discussion was sequenced for a study of T cell responses to AZD1222 COVID-19 vaccine. Whole-study findings and limits: The study found Spike-specific TCR breadth and depth rose after two AZD1222 doses. Possibly, clonal diversity was underestimated; donors were largely white British and included more females.

In the case of this clone: Its specificity is not known.

The germline CDR1 and CDR2 sequences are SGHRS and YFSETQ. The length of the CDR3 is 18 residues. With 4 bases clipped from V and 3 bases from J, the junction kept 12 bases outside the gene matches. TCRdb's copy holds only in-frame clones and misses some; the assay was immunoSEQ multiplex PCR. This sample has roughly 100,000 clones, with nearly 95% found just once. This TCR was recovered from an adult in good health. Sequencing was performed on peripheral blood, taken on day 0 of AZD1222 vaccination. The genes are TRBV5-1 and TRBJ1-6, with TRBD1 matching over 8 bases. The CDR3 nucleotides are TGCGCCAGCAGCCCGGACAGGGATGGAGAAAGCTATAATTCACCCCTCCACTTT. It encodes CASSPDRDGESYNSPLHF.